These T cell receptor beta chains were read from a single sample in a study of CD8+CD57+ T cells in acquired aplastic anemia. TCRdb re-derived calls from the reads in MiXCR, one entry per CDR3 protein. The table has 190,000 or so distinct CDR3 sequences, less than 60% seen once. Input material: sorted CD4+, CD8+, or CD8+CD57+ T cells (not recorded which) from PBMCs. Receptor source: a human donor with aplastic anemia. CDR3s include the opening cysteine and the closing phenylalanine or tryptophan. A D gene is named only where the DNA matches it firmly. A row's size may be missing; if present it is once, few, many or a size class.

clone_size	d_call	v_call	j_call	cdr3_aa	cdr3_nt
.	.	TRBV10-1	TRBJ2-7	CASSPGWGSGEQYF	TGCGCCAGCAGTCCCGGTTGGGGAAGCGGCGAGCAGTACTTC
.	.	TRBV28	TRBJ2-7	CASSRAGTASYEQYF	TGTGCCAGCAGCCGTGCTGGGACGGCCTCCTACGAGCAGTACTTC
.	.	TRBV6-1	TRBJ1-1	CALGRAGSTEAFF	TGTGCCCTAGGGCGGGCTGGGAGCACTGAAGCTTTCTTT
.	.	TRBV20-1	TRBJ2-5	CSAATDQETQYF	TGCAGTGCCGCCACAGACCAAGAGACCCAGTACTTC
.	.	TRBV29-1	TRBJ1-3	CSVAHSSGNTIYF	TGCAGCGTTGCGCACAGCTCTGGAAACACCATATATTTT
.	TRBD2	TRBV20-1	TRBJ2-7	CSASFASGATEQYF	TGCAGTGCAAGCTTTGCTAGCGGGGCTACCGAGCAGTACTTC
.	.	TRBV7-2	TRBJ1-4	CASSLGKLFF	TGTGCCAGCAGCTTGGGGAAACTGTTTTTT
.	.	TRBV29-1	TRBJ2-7	CSVGEQDSYEQYF	TGCAGCGTCGGGGAACAGGACTCCTACGAGCAGTACTTC
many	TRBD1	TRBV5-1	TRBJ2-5	CASSLTGVKETQYF	TGCGCCAGCAGCTTGACAGGGGTAAAAGAGACCCAGTACTTC
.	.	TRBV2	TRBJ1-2	CASSLTSSGGYGYTF	TGTGCCAGCAGTTTAACGTCCAGCGGGGGCTATGGCTACACCTTC
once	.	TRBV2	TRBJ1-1	CASEDTNTEAFF	TGTGCCAGCGAGGACACGAACACTGAAGCTTTCTTT
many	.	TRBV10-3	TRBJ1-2	CAISESGGYNYGYTF	TGTGCCATCAGTGAGTCAGGTGGTTACAACTATGGCTACACCTTC
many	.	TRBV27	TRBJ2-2	CASGNGRGTGELFF	TGTGCCAGCGGGAATGGACGGGGCACCGGGGAGCTGTTTTTT
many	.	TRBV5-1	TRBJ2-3	CASSLGQRPTDTQYF	TGCGCCAGCAGCTTGGGGCAGCGTCCCACAGATACGCAGTATTTT
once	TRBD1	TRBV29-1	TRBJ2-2	CSVVLRDRANTGELFF	TGCAGCGTTGTACTCCGGGACAGGGCGAACACCGGGGAGCTGTTTTTT
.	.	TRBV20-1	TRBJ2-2	CSARGELFF	TGCAGTGCTAGAGGGGAGCTGTTTTTT
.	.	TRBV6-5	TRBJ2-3	CASSYPTDTQYF	TGTGCCAGCAGTTACCCGACAGATACGCAGTATTTT
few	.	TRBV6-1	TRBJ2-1	CASTPGASYNEQFF	TGTGCCAGCACTCCGGGAGCTTCCTACAATGAGCAGTTCTTC
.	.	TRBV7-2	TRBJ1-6	CASSWGSNSPLHF	TGTGCCAGCAGCTGGGGATCCAATTCACCCCTCCACTTT
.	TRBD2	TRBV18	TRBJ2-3	CASSPSRGWREVTDTQYF	TGTGCCAGCTCACCAAGCCGAGGGTGGCGGGAGGTCACAGATACGCAGTATTTT
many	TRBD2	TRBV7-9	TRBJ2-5	CASSLDRTSETQYF	TGTGCCAGCAGCTTAGATAGGACTAGCGAGACCCAGTACTTC
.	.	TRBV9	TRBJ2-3	CASSPRSSDTQYF	TGTGCCAGCAGCCCCCGATCCTCAGATACGCAGTATTTT
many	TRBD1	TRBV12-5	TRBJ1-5	CASGLGQGAGGNQPQHF	TGTGCTAGTGGTTTGGGACAGGGGGCGGGTGGCAATCAGCCCCAGCATTTT
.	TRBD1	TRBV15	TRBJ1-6	CATSRGQGGNSPLHF	TGTGCCACCAGCAGAGGACAGGGAGGGAATTCACCCCTCCACTTT
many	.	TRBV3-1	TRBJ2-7	CASSPSTYEQYF	TGTGCCAGCAGCCCGTCGACCTACGAGCAGTACTTC
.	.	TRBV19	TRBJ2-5	CASSGASWGETQYF	TGTGCCAGTAGTGGGGCCTCCTGGGGCGAGACCCAGTACTTC
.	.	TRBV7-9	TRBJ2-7	CASSLEGAHYEQYF	TGTGCCAGCAGCTTGGAGGGGGCCCACTACGAGCAGTACTTC
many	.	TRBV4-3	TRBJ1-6	CASSQDPGISSPLHF	TGCGCCAGCAGCCAAGACCCGGGGATAAGTTCACCCCTCCACTTT
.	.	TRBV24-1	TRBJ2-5	CATSDPSGAGETQYF	TGTGCCACCAGTGATCCTTCAGGGGCGGGGGAGACCCAGTACTTC
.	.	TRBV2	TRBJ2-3	CAGRIGSTDTQYF	TGTGCCGGCAGGATCGGCTCCACAGATACGCAGTATTTT
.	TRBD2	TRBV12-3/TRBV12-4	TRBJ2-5	CASSGGRAGETQYF	TGTGCCAGCAGTGGCGGGAGGGCCGGAGAGACCCAGTACTTC
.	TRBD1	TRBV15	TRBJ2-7	CATSTDRGSYEQYF	TGTGCCACCAGCACCGACAGGGGGTCCTACGAGCAGTACTTC
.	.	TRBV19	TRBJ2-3	CASSMVTVGTDTQYF	TGTGCCAGTAGTATGGTTACAGTCGGCACAGATACGCAGTATTTT
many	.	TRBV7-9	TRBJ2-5	CASSSGDSGGETQYF	TGTGCCAGCAGCTCGGGGGACAGCGGCGGGGAGACCCAGTACTTC
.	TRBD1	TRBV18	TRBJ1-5	CASSPRQGGPNQPQHF	TGTGCCAGCTCACCACGGCAAGGGGGCCCTAATCAGCCCCAGCATTTT
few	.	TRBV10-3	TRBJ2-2	CAIGGTDLMVFF	TGTGCCATCGGTGGTACGGACCTCATGGTGTTTTTT
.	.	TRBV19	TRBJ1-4	CASRVYGLNEKLFF	TGTGCCAGTAGAGTCTACGGACTGAATGAAAAACTGTTTTTT
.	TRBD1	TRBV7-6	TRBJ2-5	CASSLPLGQGQETQYF	TGTGCCAGCAGCTTACCTTTGGGACAGGGGCAAGAGACCCAGTACTTC
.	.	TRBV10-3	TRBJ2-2	CATARTGDNTGELFF	TGTGCCACCGCAAGGACGGGTGATAACACCGGGGAGCTGTTTTTT
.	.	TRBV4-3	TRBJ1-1	CASSQDYEGLYTEAFF	TGCGCCAGCAGCCAAGATTACGAGGGGCTTTACACTGAAGCTTTCTTT
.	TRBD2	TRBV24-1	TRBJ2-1	CATSDGGGSYNEQFF	TGTGCCACCAGTGATGGGGGGGGTTCCTACAATGAGCAGTTCTTC
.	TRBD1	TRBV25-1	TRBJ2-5	CASSATDRGKTQYF	TGTGCCAGCAGTGCGACAGACAGGGGAAAGACCCAGTACTTC
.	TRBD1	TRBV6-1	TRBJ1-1	CASSRTGKEASF	TGTGCCAGCAGTCGGACAGGGAAAGAAGCTTCCTTT
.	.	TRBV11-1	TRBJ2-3	CASSFTVWGTDTQYF	TGTGCCAGCAGCTTTACAGTCTGGGGCACAGATACGCAGTATTTT
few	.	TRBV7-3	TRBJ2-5	CARGGGRETQYF	TGTGCCAGGGGGGGGGGGCGAGAGACCCAGTACTTC
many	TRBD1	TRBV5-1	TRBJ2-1	CASRTAGGAEDEQFF	TGCGCCAGCAGGACGGCAGGGGGCGCCGAGGATGAGCAGTTCTTC
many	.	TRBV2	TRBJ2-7	CASTIDRLSSYEQYF	TGTGCCAGCACTATAGACAGGCTGAGCTCCTACGAGCAGTACTTC
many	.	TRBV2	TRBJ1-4	CASSDGRMGGTNEKLFF	TGTGCCAGCAGTGATGGGAGGATGGGGGGGACTAATGAAAAACTGTTTTTT
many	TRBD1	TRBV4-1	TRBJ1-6	CASKSGQGTPLHF	TGCGCCAGCAAGAGCGGACAGGGCACACCCCTCCACTTT
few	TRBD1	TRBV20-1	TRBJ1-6	CSARAMGTGDSPLHF	TGCAGTGCTAGGGCGATGGGGACAGGGGATTCACCCCTCCACTTT
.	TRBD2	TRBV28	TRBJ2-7	CASSSRLAGHYEQYF	TGTGCCAGCAGTTCTCGACTAGCGGGGCATTACGAGCAGTACTTC
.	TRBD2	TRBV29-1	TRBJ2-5	CSVAGLAGGETQYF	TGCAGCGTTGCGGGACTAGCGGGGGGTGAGACCCAGTACTTC
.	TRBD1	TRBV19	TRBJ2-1	CASSGDRGLPAYNEQFF	TGTGCCAGTAGTGGGGACAGGGGATTGCCGGCCTACAATGAGCAGTTCTTC
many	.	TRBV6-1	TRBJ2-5	CASSEAERGRSTQYF	TGTGCCAGCAGTGAAGCGGAAAGAGGACGGAGCACCCAGTACTTC
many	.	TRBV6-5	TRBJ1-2	CASSYSQHPGGYTF	TGTGCCAGCAGTTACTCACAGCATCCAGGAGGCTACACCTTC